This section outlines one T cell receptor beta chain sequence together with its context. Germline CDR1 is SQVTM and CDR2 is ANQGSEA. Trimming took off 5 bases at V and 0 bases at J, with 11 bases between the two ends. The CDR3 is 14 residues long. This sample was included in a study of blood T cell repertoires in COVID-19. This table comes from immunoSEQ multiplex PCR, and its TCRdb copy is limited to in-frame clones, with some not included. There are about 300,000 clones in the sample; around 86% occur only once, and 1% to 1.5% lies in the top ten. The sequence was obtained from an older man with acute or convalescent COVID-19. The sample was peripheral blood. This chain uses TRBV29-1 with TRBJ2-1; D gene ambiguous. CDR3 sequence: CSVNYRLSYNEQFF. The CDR3 nucleotides are TGCAGCGTTAACTATCGTCTCTCCTACAATGAGCAGTTCTTC.